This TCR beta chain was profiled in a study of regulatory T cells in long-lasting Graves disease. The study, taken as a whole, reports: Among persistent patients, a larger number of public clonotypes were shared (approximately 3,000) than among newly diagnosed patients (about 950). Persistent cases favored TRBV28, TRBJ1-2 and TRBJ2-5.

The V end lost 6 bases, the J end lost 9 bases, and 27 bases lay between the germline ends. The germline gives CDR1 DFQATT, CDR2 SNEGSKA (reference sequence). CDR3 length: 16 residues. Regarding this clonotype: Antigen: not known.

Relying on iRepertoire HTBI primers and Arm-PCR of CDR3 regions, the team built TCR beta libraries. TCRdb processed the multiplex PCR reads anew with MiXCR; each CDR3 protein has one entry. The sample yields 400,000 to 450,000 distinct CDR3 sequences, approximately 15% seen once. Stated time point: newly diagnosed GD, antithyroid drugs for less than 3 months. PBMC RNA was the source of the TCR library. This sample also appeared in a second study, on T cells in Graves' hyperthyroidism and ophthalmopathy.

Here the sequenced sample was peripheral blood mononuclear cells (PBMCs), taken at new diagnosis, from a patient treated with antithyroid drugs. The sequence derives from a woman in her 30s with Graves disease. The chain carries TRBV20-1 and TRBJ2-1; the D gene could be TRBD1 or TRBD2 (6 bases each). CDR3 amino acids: CSAGYGVRGAHGEQFF. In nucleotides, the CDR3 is TGCAGTGCAGGGTATGGTGTTAGGGGGGCCCATGGTGAGCAGTTCTTC.